The present T cell receptor beta chain was sequenced within a study of shared clonotypes between healthy human individuals. Study-wide points: Limitation of the genetic and exposure-history diversity represented came from the few donors. Naive CD4 clonotypes were shared across several donors at 4.5% to 6%.

As for this clone: Its antigen remains unidentified.

Trimming shortened V by 0 bases and J by 6 bases, and 8 bases separated the two germline ends. Germline CDR1 and CDR2: LGHNA and YNFKEQ. The CDR3 is 14 amino acids. Deep was the level used in running the assay. Produced via immunoSEQ multiplex PCR; TCRdb's table is partial and in-frame only. The sample lists some 2,400,000 clones, around 95% occurring once. What was sequenced was naive CD4+ T cells sorted from blood. Subset: CD45RA+ positively selected. The receptor was derived from a man between 18 and 35 years old in good health. This chain uses TRBV4-2 with TRBJ2-2; no clear D. The CDR3: CASSQESTAGELFF. As DNA, the CDR3 is TGTGCCAGCAGCCAAGAGAGTACCGCCGGGGAGCTGTTTTTT.